These 28 T cell receptor beta chains were sequenced from one sample in a study of T cells in Graves' hyperthyroidism and ophthalmopathy. What was amplified from RNA transcripts were TCR beta CDR3 regions. Carried out on the TCR CDR3, a first-round RT-PCR used the HTBI primer set. TCRdb re-called the multiplex PCR reads through MiXCR, storing one row per CDR3 protein. The sample yields about 570,000 distinct CDR3 sequences, approximately 14% seen once. Input material: blood. Receptors were obtained from a woman aged 40 to 50 with Graves' hyperthyroidism.

This clonotype was seen a few times. This rearrangement joins TRBV4-2 to TRBJ2-7; 9 nucleotides align to TRBD2. Trimming took 0 bases from V and 0 from J; bases not matched to a gene: 6. This CDR3 has 17 residues. Germline lookup yields CDR1 LGHNA and CDR2 YNFKEQ. CDR3 region: CASSQETLAGSSYEQYF. CDR3 sequence (DNA): TGTGCCAGCAGCCAAGAAACGCTAGCGGGGAGCTCCTACGAGCAGTACTTC.

The table lists this clonotype with many counts. This sequence joins TRBV13 and TRBJ1-1, with 9 bases fitting TRBD1. With 7 bases clipped from V and 4 bases from J, the junction kept 7 bases outside the gene matches. The CDR3 runs to 14 residues. The germline V gene encodes CDR1 PRHDT and CDR2 FYEKMQ (reference sequence). The chain's CDR3 is CASTADRGGTEAFF. Written as DNA, the CDR3 is TGTGCCAGCACCGCCGACAGGGGGGGCACTGAAGCTTTCTTT.

This clonotype was seen many times. Written as DNA, the CDR3 is TGTGCCAGCAGCCCTTGGACAGGACCCTACGAGCAGTACTTC. It yields the protein CASSPWTGPYEQYF. The gene calls are TRBV7-9 and TRBJ2-7, with 7 nucleotides matching TRBD1. This CDR3 spans 14 amino acids. CDR1 is SEHNR and CDR2 is FQNEAQ in the germline V gene (reference sequence). The V and J ends lost 5 bases and 2 bases, in that order; junction bases with no gene match: 6.

The sample holds many counts of this clonotype. The chain uses TRBV6-1 and TRBJ2-6, with D possibly matching TRBD1 (6 bases). Trimming left V 2 bases short and J 0 bases short, with 14 bases between. The CDR3 covers 18 residues. The germline V gene encodes CDR1 MNHNS and CDR2 SASEGT. DNA for the CDR3: TGTGCCAGCAGTGAACGGACAGCAATCACCTCTGGGGCCAACGTCCTGACTTTC. Translating it yields CASSERTAITSGANVLTF.

This clonotype was observed many times. This rearrangement joins TRBV28 to TRBJ2-7; TRBD2 aligns across 9 bases. This CDR3 has 19 amino acids. With V trimmed by 2 bases and J by 4 bases, 18 bases remained unmatched. CDR1 and CDR2 (germline): MDHEN, SYDVKM. The CDR3 here is CASSLRAPASGMVRYEQYF. In DNA form, the CDR3 reads TGTGCCAGCAGTTTAAGAGCCCCGGCTAGCGGGATGGTACGTTACGAGCAGTACTTC.

This clonotype was seen at least ten times. The V and J genes are TRBV12-3 or TRBV12-4 and TRBJ2-3; 9 positions agree with TRBD2. There are 19 residues in the CDR3. V dropped 3 bases and J dropped 4; count of bases not matched to a gene: 17. The CDR3 sequence: CASSLVNRRREGAPDTQYF. For the CDR3, the DNA is TGTGCCAGCAGTTTGGTTAACCGGCGGCGGGAGGGAGCCCCAGATACGCAGTATTTT.

This clonotype was counted at least ten times. The rearrangement links TRBV27 to TRBJ2-7, with D unclear. The CDR3 has 17 amino acids. The germline V gene encodes CDR1 MNHEY and CDR2 SMNVEV (reference sequence). Trimming took off 2 bases at V and 0 bases at J, with 17 bases between the two ends. The CDR3 is CASSLQTPIYSSYEQYF. The CDR3 DNA reads as TGTGCCAGCAGTTTACAAACCCCAATCTATAGCTCCTACGAGCAGTACTTC.

The chain carries TRBV30 and TRBJ2-7, with 8 bases that match TRBD2. Trimming cost V 4 bases and J 3 bases; bases outside gene matches: 8. Germline V gene sequence: CDR1 GTSNPN, CDR2 SVGIG (reference sequence). This CDR3 is built from 14 residues. CDR3 in amino acids: CAWTSGRSGYEQYF. CDR3 coding DNA: TGTGCCTGGACAAGCGGGAGATCGGGCTACGAGCAGTACTTC.

This clonotype has at least ten counts. The J gene is TRBJ1-5, the V gene TRBV28; 10 bases map to TRBD1. Germline CDR1 is MDHEN and CDR2 is SYDVKM. CDR3 size: 19 residues. The J segment lost 5 bases and the V segment lost 4 bases, leaving 17 bases of the junction unmatched. The CDR3 spells CASSSDRGLFPVNDQPQHF. The CDR3 DNA follows: TGTGCCAGCAGTTCGGACAGGGGGTTATTTCCTGTCAATGATCAGCCCCAGCATTTT.

The sample holds many counts of this clonotype. V gene TRBV20-1 combines with J gene TRBJ2-2, with no clear D. Trimming removed 4 bases from V and 5 bases from J, with 14 bases in between. The CDR3 sequence is 14 residues long. Germline assignment: CDR1 DFQATT and CDR2 SNEGSKA (reference sequence). Here the CDR3 reads CSAIDRRRTGELFF. The CDR3 bases are TGCAGTGCTATTGACCGAAGGCGGACCGGGGAGCTGTTTTTT.

There are a few counts of this clonotype. The chain uses TRBV13 and TRBJ1-1; the D is unclear. Deletions cut 1 base from V and 0 bases from J, with 9 bases between. Germline loops: CDR1 PRHDT, CDR2 FYEKMQ (reference sequence). There are 15 residues in the CDR3. DNA for the CDR3: TGTGCCAGCAGCTTAGAAGGGCACTTGAACACTGAAGCTTTCTTT. Translated, it gives CASSLEGHLNTEAFF.

This clonotype was seen ten or more times. V and J are TRBV19 and TRBJ2-1; weak D call: TRBD2 (5 bases). V shed 5 bases and J shed 0 bases, with 17 bases lying between them. The CDR3 covers 17 residues. Germline lookup yields CDR1 LNHDA and CDR2 SQIVND (reference sequence). The CDR3 DNA follows: TGTGCCAGTAGTTTAGGAGGAGGTTTGAACTCCTACAATGAGCAGTTCTTC. Its protein is CASSLGGGLNSYNEQFF.

V usage is TRBV29-1 and J usage is TRBJ2-7, with TRBD1 matching 7 bases. V dropped 1 base and J dropped 3; count of bases not matched to a gene: 12. The CDR3 is made up of 16 amino acids. Germline CDR1 is SQVTM and CDR2 is ANQGSEA. The CDR3 region has the DNA TGCAGCGTTGAAGCTCGGACCTTAACAGGGGACTACGAGCAGTACTTC. Its translation: CSVEARTLTGDYEQYF.

This clonotype showed up many times. One junction end disagrees with the germline gene, perhaps due to a read error. CDR3 coding DNA: TGTGCCAGCTCAGAAAGAAGCGACGAACAGTACTTC. Translating gives CASSERSDEQYF. This chain connects TRBV18 to TRBJ2-7; no reliable D call. This CDR3 has 12 residues. In germline, CDR1 is KGHSH, CDR2 LQKENI. The full variable domain, its missing parts supplied by reference TRBV18 and TRBJ2-7, is NAGVMQNPRHLVRRRGQEARLRCSPMKGHSHVYWYRQLPEEGLKFMVYLQKENIIDESGMPKERFSAEFPKEGPSILRIQQVVRGDSAAYFCASSERSDEQYFGPGTRLTVT.

This clonotype was observed at least ten times. This chain connects TRBV5-1 to TRBJ1-1, with D uncertain. The CDR3 runs to 15 residues. The germline gives CDR1 SGHRS, CDR2 YFSETQ. Trimming removed 0 bases from V and 1 base from J, with 10 bases in between. CDR3 region: CASSLGTQPNTEAFF. The CDR3 coding sequence is TGCGCCAGCAGCTTGGGCACCCAACCGAACACTGAAGCTTTCTTT.

Only a few counts were recorded for this clonotype. The rearrangement links TRBV6-6 to TRBJ1-6; 8 bases line up with TRBD1. V gave up 1 base and J gave up 8 bases; unmatched junction bases: 4. Germline CDR1 is MNHNY and CDR2 is SVGAGI (reference sequence). The CDR3 runs to 15 residues. In nucleotides, the CDR3 is TGTGCCAGCAGTTACTGGGACAGGCGAGATTCACCCCTCCACTTT. It specifies CASSYWDRRDSPLHF.

This chain connects TRBV27 to TRBJ2-5; D ambiguous. The V gene lost 10 bases and the J gene lost 4 bases, with 10 bases spanning the gap. The CDR3 runs to 11 residues. Germline lookup yields CDR1 MNHEY and CDR2 SMNVEV (reference sequence). Here the CDR3 DNA reads TGTGCCACCAGAGGAGCAGAGACCCAGTACTTC. Translation: CATRGAETQYF.

This clonotype showed up many times. The rearrangement uses TRBV19 and TRBJ1-1; D is perhaps TRBD1 (5 bases). The CDR3 runs 16 residues. V dropped 3 bases and J dropped 0 bases, with 14 bases sitting between them. The germline V gene has CDR1 LNHDA and CDR2 SQIVND (reference sequence). The CDR3, as DNA: TGTGCCAGTAGTATCGGTCGGCAGGGCGTGAACACTGAAGCTTTCTTT. Amino acids: CASSIGRQGVNTEAFF.

In its sample, this clonotype was seen many times. The J gene is TRBJ2-3, the V gene TRBV11-2, with TRBD2 matching over 7 bases. Germline loops: CDR1 SGHAT, CDR2 FQNNGV. The CDR3 spans 18 residues. Trimming removed 7 bases from V and 1 base from J; junction bases left unmatched: 17. CDR3 coding DNA: TGTGCCAGCACTCTTTTCTTTACCCTAGCGGCCGGCACAGATACGCAGTATTTT. It encodes CASTLFFTLAAGTDTQYF.

This clonotype was detected ten times or more. This chain uses TRBV7-3 with TRBJ2-7; 9 bases are a match to TRBD2. Germline trimming cut 0 bases from V and 3 bases from J; bases unmatched to any gene: 3. The CDR3 runs 15 residues. CDR1 SGHTA and CDR2 FQGTGA come from the germline V gene. The CDR3 protein is CASSLTGGRGYEQYF. The CDR3 coding sequence is TGTGCCAGCAGCTTAACGGGCGGGAGGGGCTACGAGCAGTACTTC. Using reference TRBV7-3 and TRBJ2-7 for the parts outside the CDR3, the full variable domain is GAGVSQTPSNKVTEKGKYVELRCDPISGHTALYWYRQSLGQGPEFLIYFQGTGAADDSGLPNDRFFAVRPEGSVSTLKIQRTERGDSAVYLCASSLTGGRGYEQYFGPGTRLTVT.

The sample holds many counts of this clonotype. The genes are TRBV27 and TRBJ2-7, with 7 bases lining up with TRBD2. The CDR3 runs 15 residues. Germline V gives CDR1 MNHEY, CDR2 SMNVEV (reference sequence). Trimming took 2 bases from V and 1 from J; bases not matched to a gene: 5. The CDR3 bases are TGTGCCAGCAGTTTAGGCGGGAGCCGATCCTACGAGCAGTACTTC. Its protein product is CASSLGGSRSYEQYF.

This clonotype has ten or more counts. V is TRBV3-1 and J is TRBJ2-3; D may be TRBD1 (5 bases). V was trimmed by 0 bases and J by 1 base, leaving 11 bases between them. The CDR3 is made up of 16 amino acids. Per germline, CDR1 LGHDT and CDR2 YNNKEL (reference sequence). CDR3 bases: TGTGCCAGCAGCCAAGATCAGGGTGGGGGCACAGATACGCAGTATTTT. Its protein is CASSQDQGGGTDTQYF.

This clonotype was found a few times. Possible read error: a much larger clone is one base away. V gene TRBV2 combines with J gene TRBJ1-6; D is undetermined. Germline assignment: CDR1 SNHLY and CDR2 FYNNEI. Trimming removed 4 bases from V and 6 bases from J, with 16 bases in between. The CDR3 totals 16 residues. This CDR3 reads CASSGGFAEGNSPLHF. CDR3 bases: TGTGCCAGCAGTGGAGGGTTCGCCGAGGGTAATTCACCCCTCCACTTT.

This clonotype showed up many times. The chain is built from TRBV7-2 and TRBJ2-1; 7 nucleotides line up with TRBD2. V lost 4 bases and J lost 4; bases outside the gene matches: 7. Germline CDR1 SGHTA, CDR2 FQGNSA. The CDR3 covers 15 residues. CDR3 in amino acids: CASSSALAEYNEQFF. The CDR3 nucleotides are TGTGCCAGCAGCTCCGCGCTAGCGGAGTACAATGAGCAGTTCTTC.

This clonotype was picked up many times. The gene calls are TRBV6-1 and TRBJ2-1, with D possibly TRBD2 on 6 matching bases. The germline gives CDR1 MNHNS, CDR2 SASEGT. V lost 2 bases, J lost 7 bases, and 21 bases lay in between. This CDR3 region has 17 residues. This CDR3 is CASSETGRDSEENEQFF. CDR3 coding DNA: TGTGCCAGCAGTGAAACAGGACGGGACTCCGAGGAAAATGAGCAGTTCTTC.

The V gene is TRBV25-1, the J gene TRBJ2-7, with D perhaps matching TRBD1 or TRBD2 (5 bases each). The CDR3 has 15 amino acids. Germline V CDR1 and CDR2: MGHDK, SYGVNS. V lost 4 bases and J lost 0, with 13 bases in between. The chain's CDR3 is CASSARDASSYEQYF. DNA of the CDR3: TGTGCCAGCAGTGCCCGGGACGCAAGCTCCTACGAGCAGTACTTC.

Ten or more counts support this clonotype. The chain couples TRBV29-1 to TRBJ2-5, with TRBD2 identical over 9 bases. Trimming at V came to 2 bases and at J to 7 bases, leaving 11 bases not matched to a gene. Germline CDR1 and CDR2: SQVTM and ANQGSEA. The CDR3 length is 15 residues. CDR3 nucleotide sequence: TGCAGCGTTGAAAAGCGGGAGGCTCGGCCGGGGACCCAGTACTTC. This translates into CSVEKREARPGTQYF. Using reference TRBV29-1 and TRBJ2-5 for the parts outside the CDR3, the full variable domain is SAVISQKPSRDICQRGTSLTIQCQVDSQVTMMFWYRQQPGQSLTLIATANQGSEATYESGFVIDKFPISRPNLTFSTLTVSNMSPEDSSIYLCSVEKREARPGTQYFGPGTRLLVL.

At least ten counts were recorded for this clonotype. V usage is TRBV5-1 and J usage is TRBJ2-1; TRBD2 might be the D (6 bases). Trimming removed 4 bases from V and 0 bases from J, with 14 bases in between. Germline CDR1 is SGHRS and CDR2 is YFSETQ. The CDR3 consists of 16 residues. The CDR3 loop is CASSGPGRSSYNEQFF. The CDR3 nucleotides read TGCGCCAGCAGCGGGCCTGGGAGGAGCTCCTACAATGAGCAGTTCTTC.